This paragraph reports one T cell receptor (beta chain). The antigen is undetermined. CDR1 is MNHNS and CDR2 is SASEGT in the germline V gene. V lost 8 bases, J lost 6 bases, and 9 bases stayed unmatched. This CDR3 spans 13 amino acids. The data derive from a study of response to subunit inactivated influenza vaccine. Study-wide findings and caveats: The authors proposed limited new T cell recruitment per seasonal influenza vaccination.

TCRdb redid the calling of the RT-PCR reads with MiXCR, one entry per CDR3 protein. The table records about 540,000 distinct CDR3 sequences, under 25% of them present only once. A further study also used this sample, focusing on T cells expressing NK-cell markers. As reported in that work: In generating TCR beta cDNA, 5'RACE template switching with UMIs was used. Sorted CD3+CD56+NKG2C+, CD3+CD56+NKG2C- and CD3+CD56-NKG2C+ T-cell subsets were beta-chain profiled. The study found dominant NKG2C+ clonotypes at roughly 1.0-7.0% of CD8+ T cells in several donors. The same clonotypes also predominated in the CD3+CD56-NKG2C+ fraction of a few donors.

The chain links TRBV6-1 to TRBJ2-7; 8 bases fit TRBD1. This specimen consisted of CD4+ T cells sorted from PBMCs, obtained about 11 days after vaccination. This TCR derives from a man over 45 who received an inactivated influenza vaccine. For the CDR3, the DNA is TGTGCCAGCGCAAGGGACAGGCTAGCCGAGCAGTACTTC. Its translation: CASARDRLAEQYF.